This TCR beta chain was identified during a study of blood T cell repertoires in COVID-19. Study-wide background: The cDNA or gDNA used as material had been derived from T cells, B-cell-depleted T cells, or PBMCs.

Clones were sequenced by immunoSEQ multiplex PCR, and TCRdb holds only the in-frame ones, with some missing. Of 140,000 or so clones in the sample, around three quarters are singletons; the top ten hold 8.6%. V was pared by 7 bases and J by 5 bases, with 7 bases of the junction left unmatched. The germline V gene encodes CDR1 SQVTM and CDR2 ANQGSEA. CDR3 length: 13 residues. The chain combines TRBV29-1 with TRBJ2-5, with 10 positions matching TRBD2. The sample comprised peripheral blood. The clonotype was recovered from a man aged 45-65 years with active or convalescent COVID-19. CDR3 bases: TGCAGCGGGACTAGCGGCCACGGGGAGACCCAGTACTTC. It encodes CSGTSGHGETQYF.